Below are 5 T cell receptor beta chains sequenced from a single sample in a study of blood T cell repertoires in COVID-19. Libraries were prepared by immunoSEQ multiplex PCR; TCRdb keeps only in-frame clonotypes and omits some of them. The sample has hundreds of thousands of clones; around 84% are singletons. The sequencing input was PBMCs or T cells enriched from blood (not recorded which). The receptor source for this set is a young man with acute COVID-19.

The CDR3 bases are TGTGCCTGGAGTGGGGGGGTCGGGCAGCCCCAGCATTTT. It specifies CAWSGGVGQPQHF. V usage is TRBV30 and J usage is TRBJ1-5; maybe TRBD1 (5 bases). Germline values: CDR1 GTSNPN, CDR2 SVGIG (reference sequence). The CDR3 covers 13 residues. The ends were cut back, 1 base at V and 7 bases at J, with 11 bases in the middle.

The chain links TRBV12-3 or TRBV12-4 to TRBJ1-5, with D tentatively TRBD1 (6 bases). The CDR3 has 13 residues. Trimming left V 6 bases short and J 13 bases short, with 19 bases between. CDR3 bases: TGTGCCAGCAGCATGACAGTAGGGGGTTGGCAGCATTTT. Its translation is CASSMTVGGWQHF.

The V gene is TRBV2, the J gene TRBJ1-2; D remains ambiguous. Trimming took off 0 bases at V and 6 bases at J, with 23 bases between the two ends. This CDR3 region has 18 residues. CDR1 and CDR2 from the germline V gene are SNHLY and FYNNEI. This CDR3 reads CASSEAPPLPGRLHGYTF. The CDR3 DNA follows: TGTGCCAGCAGTGAAGCCCCACCGCTCCCAGGAAGACTACATGGCTACACCTTC.

This clone occurred many times. This chain joins TRBV10-1 and TRBJ2-2, with no clear D. The CDR3 sequence is 11 residues long. V lost 4 bases, J lost 7 bases, and 4 bases lay in between. Germline values: CDR1 WNHNN, CDR2 SYGVQD (reference sequence). CDR3 loop: CASSGNGELFF. Here the CDR3 DNA reads TGCGCCAGCAGTGGTAACGGGGAGCTGTTTTTT.

This chain links TRBV6-5 with TRBJ2-2, with unresolved D. V was trimmed by 6 bases and J by 7 bases, leaving 6 bases between them. The CDR3 sequence is 11 residues long. The germline CDR1 and CDR2 sequences are MNHEY and SVGAGI. This CDR3 is CASSSFGELFF. The CDR3 DNA follows: TGTGCCAGCAGCTCGTTCGGGGAGCTGTTTTTT.